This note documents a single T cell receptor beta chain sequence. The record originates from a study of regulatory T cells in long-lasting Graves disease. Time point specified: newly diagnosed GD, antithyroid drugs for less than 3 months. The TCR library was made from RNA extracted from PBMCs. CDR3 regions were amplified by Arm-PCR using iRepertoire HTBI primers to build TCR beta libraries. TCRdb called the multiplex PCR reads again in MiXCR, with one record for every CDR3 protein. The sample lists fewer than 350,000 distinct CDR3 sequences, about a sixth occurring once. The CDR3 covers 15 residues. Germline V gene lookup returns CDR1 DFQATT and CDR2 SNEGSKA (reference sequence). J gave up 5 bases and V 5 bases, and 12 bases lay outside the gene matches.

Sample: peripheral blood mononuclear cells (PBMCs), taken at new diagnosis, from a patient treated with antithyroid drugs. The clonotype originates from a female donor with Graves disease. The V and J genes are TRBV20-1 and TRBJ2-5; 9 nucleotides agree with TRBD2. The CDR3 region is CSAPKAAGGRETQYF. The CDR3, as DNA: TGCAGTGCTCCTAAAGCAGCGGGAGGTAGGGAGACCCAGTACTTC.